The 32 T cell receptor beta chains given below trace back to one sample, sequenced in a study of human T cells and chemical hapten exposure. One entry per CDR3 protein, called by TCRdb with MiXCR from the RACE reads. The sample records some 88,000 distinct CDR3 sequences, approximately 10% being singletons. Documented time point: patch test 2, 6 weeks after DPC sensitization. The treatment was: therapeutic diphenylcyclopropenone sensitization with weekly scalp DPC. The sequencing here drew on whole blood, taken in connection with sensitization to the hapten diphenylcyclopropenone (DPC). These receptors all stem from a man aged 35 to 55 with alopecia areata. Some clones in this sample may be carry-over from other donors' samples.

The V and J genes are TRBV7-8 and TRBJ2-7; tentatively, D is TRBD2 (6 bases). Germline V gene data show CDR1 as SGHVS and CDR2 as FQNEAQ. This CDR3 is 15 amino acids long. V was clipped by 3 bases and J by 6 bases, with 18 bases between them. The CDR3 nucleotides read TGTGCCAGCAGCTTTGGAGAAACTAGCTTCTCCGAGCAGTACTTC. Translating it yields CASSFGETSFSEQYF.

This clonotype has a handful of counts. The V gene is TRBV6-2 or TRBV6-3, the J gene TRBJ1-2; 8 bases map to TRBD1. Germline CDR1 reads MNHEY; CDR2 reads SVGEGT. This CDR3 has 16 amino acids. V lost 5 bases to trimming and J lost 2 bases; unmatched junction nucleotides: 10. DNA for the CDR3: TGTGCCAGCAGTCGAACCCGGGACAGGTCCAACTATGGCTACACCTTC. Translating gives CASSRTRDRSNYGYTF.

The V gene is TRBV9, the J gene TRBJ2-1; possibly TRBD2 for D (6 bases). CDR3 length: 15 residues. Germline V lookup: CDR1 SGDLS, CDR2 YYNGEE. The germline V and J ends were trimmed by 7 bases and 2 bases, with 16 bases remaining between them. The CDR3 reads CASGRDLGTYNEQFF. For the CDR3, the DNA is TGTGCCAGCGGTCGGGACTTAGGAACCTACAATGAGCAGTTCTTC.

V is TRBV28 and J is TRBJ2-5; TRBD2 matches at 8 bases. The CDR3 sequence is 13 residues long. The V gene's germline CDR1 is MDHEN and CDR2 SYDVKM. The junction had 5 bases not matched to a gene; V was cut back by 8 bases and J by 3 bases. In nucleotides, the CDR3 is TGTGCCAGCCGGGGGGGGAGGAAAGAGACCCAGTACTTC. Translated: CASRGGRKETQYF.

The CDR3 is CSVETPPLAHTYNEQFF. CDR3 coding DNA: TGCAGCGTTGAAACTCCCCCACTAGCGCATACTTACAATGAGCAGTTCTTC. The chain is built from TRBV29-1 and TRBJ2-1; 7 nucleotides match TRBD2. This CDR3 is 17 amino acids long. The germline V gene encodes CDR1 SQVTM and CDR2 ANQGSEA. J was trimmed by 4 bases and V by 2 bases; bases with no gene match: 14.

A few counts support this clonotype. The chain uses TRBV7-9 and TRBJ2-7; 7 bases agree with TRBD2. The CDR3 totals 16 residues. Germline trimming cut 5 bases from V and 7 bases from J; bases unmatched to any gene: 17. Germline lookup yields CDR1 SEHNR and CDR2 FQNEAQ (reference sequence). CDR3 DNA: TGTGCCAGCAGCCCGGGCTCAGCGGGAAGCCCTCGGGAGCAGTACGTC. Residues: CASSPGSAGSPREQYV.

This clonotype was seen only a few times. The chain couples TRBV20-1 to TRBJ2-3; D is unresolved. Germline CDR1 and CDR2: DFQATT and SNEGSKA (reference sequence). V lost 3 bases to trimming and J lost 2 bases, with 9 bases between them. The CDR3 spans 13 residues. The CDR3 region is CSARTANTDTQYF. As DNA, the CDR3 is TGCAGTGCTAGGACCGCTAACACAGATACGCAGTATTTT.

The chain is built from TRBV15 and TRBJ1-5, with no clear D. With 0 bases removed from V and 5 bases from J, the gap between germline ends came to 8 bases. The V gene's germline CDR1 is LNHNV and CDR2 YYDKDF (reference sequence). The CDR3 runs 14 residues. The CDR3 is CATSRDQTDQPQHF. The CDR3 DNA reads TGTGCCACCAGCAGAGATCAAACGGATCAGCCCCAGCATTTT.

This clonotype came up a few times. The rearrangement links TRBV5-1 to TRBJ2-3, with 7 bases aligning to TRBD1. This CDR3 region has 15 residues. V lost 4 bases, J lost 0 bases, and 5 bases stayed unmatched. The germline V gene has CDR1 SGHRS and CDR2 YFSETQ. As DNA, the CDR3 is TGCGCCAGCAGCCTGGACAGGCCTAGCACAGATACGCAGTATTTT. Translated, it gives CASSLDRPSTDTQYF.

V and J are TRBV24-1 and TRBJ1-1, with 7 bases matching TRBD1. CDR3 size: 16 residues. In germline, CDR1 is KGHDR, CDR2 SFDVKD. V gave up 3 bases and J gave up 4 bases; unmatched junction bases: 10. The CDR3 loop reads CATSDLQGVKSTEAFF. The CDR3 DNA follows: TGTGCCACCAGTGATCTCCAGGGGGTGAAGAGCACTGAAGCTTTCTTT.

The chain uses TRBV20-1 and TRBJ2-7, with 12 bases fitting TRBD1. The CDR3 contains 15 residues. J lost 6 bases, V lost 2 bases, and 8 bases had no gene match. Germline-derived CDR1 and CDR2 are DFQATT and SNEGSKA (reference sequence). CDR3 sequence: CSARPGQGARGEQYF. The CDR3 nucleotides read TGCAGTGCTAGACCGGGACAGGGGGCTAGAGGCGAGCAGTACTTC.

This clonotype was seen a few times. The chain carries TRBV6-5 and TRBJ2-3, with a tentative D call TRBD1 (6 bases). V was clipped by 6 bases and J by 1 base, with 11 bases between them. This CDR3 spans 14 amino acids. CDR1 and CDR2 from the germline V gene are MNHEY and SVGAGI. The CDR3 reads CASSRGERTDTQYF. The CDR3 DNA is TGTGCCAGCAGCAGGGGCGAACGCACAGATACGCAGTATTTT.

This clonotype appeared once. The rearrangement joins TRBV7-9 to TRBJ2-1; 9 nucleotides align to TRBD2. CDR3 size: 15 residues. V lost 5 bases to trimming and J lost 4 bases; unmatched junction nucleotides: 6. Germline V gene sequence: CDR1 SEHNR, CDR2 FQNEAQ (reference sequence). This CDR3 is CASSLIAGAYNEQFF. CDR3 DNA sequence: TGTGCCAGCAGCCTCATAGCGGGAGCTTACAATGAGCAGTTCTTC.

This clonotype was picked up many times. The rearrangement joins TRBV6-2 or TRBV6-3 to TRBJ2-1; 15 nucleotides line up with TRBD2. CDR1 and CDR2 from the germline V gene are MNHEY and SVGEGT. V shed 6 bases, J shed 2 bases, and the junction held 5 bases outside the gene matches. This CDR3 contains 17 residues. The CDR3 DNA follows: TGTGCCAGCAGCCCGCGGACTAGCGGGAGGGCCTACAATGAGCAGTTCTTC. Amino acids: CASSPRTSGRAYNEQFF.

This chain links TRBV6-6 with TRBJ2-3; either TRBD1 or TRBD2 may supply D (5 bases each). In germline, CDR1 is MNHNY, CDR2 SVGAGI (reference sequence). This CDR3 spans 15 amino acids. V lost 5 bases, J lost 5 bases, and 17 bases lay in between. The DNA of the CDR3 is TGTGCCAGCAGTCTAGTACTTGGGACCGGAGATACGCAGTATTTT. Protein: CASSLVLGTGDTQYF.

The rearrangement uses TRBV7-9 and TRBJ2-7; D not resolved. Germline V gene lookup returns CDR1 SEHNR and CDR2 FQNEAQ (reference sequence). This CDR3 comprises 12 residues. V lost 5 bases to trimming and J lost 7 bases, with 12 bases between them. CDR3 sequence: CASSPGLGEQYF. CDR3 DNA: TGTGCCAGCAGCCCGGGCCTGGGGGAGCAGTACTTC.

This clonotype was recorded at least ten times. The chain combines TRBV24-1 with TRBJ1-5; weak D call: TRBD1 (5 bases). This CDR3 region has 14 residues. The V gene lost 5 bases and the J gene lost 3 bases, with 10 bases spanning the gap. CDR1 and CDR2 from the germline V gene are KGHDR and SFDVKD. The CDR3 loop is CATSVPGDNQPQHF. The CDR3 DNA follows: TGTGCCACCAGTGTACCGGGGGACAATCAGCCCCAGCATTTT.

The sample holds a few counts of this clonotype. The genes are TRBV2 and TRBJ2-3; 11 bases align to TRBD2. The CDR3 covers 16 residues. CDR1 and CDR2 (germline): SNHLY, FYNNEI. The J segment lost 2 bases and the V segment lost 6 bases, leaving 7 bases of the junction unmatched. CDR3 protein: CASRTPGLAVTDTQYF. The CDR3 DNA is TGTGCCAGCAGGACCCCGGGACTAGCGGTCACAGATACGCAGTATTTT. The variable domain in full, completed from reference TRBV2 and TRBJ2-3, reads EPEVTQTPSHQVTQMGQEVILRCVPISNHLYFYWYRQILGQKVEFLVSFYNNEISEKSEIFDDQFSVERPDGSNFTLKIRSTKLEDSAMYFCASRTPGLAVTDTQYFGPGTRLTVL.

This rearrangement joins TRBV4-3 to TRBJ1-6; D possibly corresponds to TRBD1 (5 bases). V was pared by 4 bases and J by 11 bases, with 15 bases between. Looked up from germline, CDR1 is LGHNA and CDR2 is YSLEER. The CDR3 is made up of 14 amino acids. As DNA, the CDR3 is TGCGCCAGCAGCCCAAATGGAGGGGCGACACCCCTCCACTTT. It encodes CASSPNGGATPLHF.

This clonotype was seen only a few times. The chain employs TRBV2 and TRBJ1-1; possible D gene TRBD1, 5 bases. This CDR3 comprises 14 residues. V was cut by 8 bases and J by 3 bases, with 16 bases left in between. Germline lookup yields CDR1 SNHLY and CDR2 FYNNEI. In DNA form, the CDR3 reads TGTGCCAGCTTATCTCATCAGGGCGACACTGAAGCTTTCTTT. It specifies CASLSHQGDTEAFF.

This clonotype was counted between two and nine times. The chain links TRBV6-1 to TRBJ1-3, with D uncertain. The CDR3 is 12 residues long. The germline V gene has CDR1 MNHNS and CDR2 SASEGT. V was shortened by 6 bases and J by 0 bases, with 3 bases between the two germline ends. The CDR3 DNA is TGTGCCAGCAGGAACTCTGGAAACACCATATATTTT. This translates into CASRNSGNTIYF.

The chain is built from TRBV29-1 and TRBJ2-3; 8 bases map to TRBD1. CDR1 and CDR2 from the germline V gene are SQVTM and ANQGSEA. This CDR3 spans 14 amino acids. The V gene end was trimmed by 6 bases and the J gene end by 0 bases; junction bases not matched to a gene: 5. CDR3 DNA: TGCAGCGTACGGACAGGGCTTAGCACAGATACGCAGTATTTT. Its protein product is CSVRTGLSTDTQYF.

The chain employs TRBV7-8 and TRBJ2-1, with TRBD2 as a possible D gene (7 bases). Per germline, CDR1 SGHVS and CDR2 FQNEAQ. The CDR3 consists of 15 residues. Trimming left V 5 bases short and J 7 bases short, with 18 bases between. In DNA, the CDR3 is TGTGCCAGCAGCCCACGGCTAGGGGGGGGTAATGAGCAGTTCTTC. Its translation is CASSPRLGGGNEQFF.

The gene calls are TRBV29-1 and TRBJ2-3, with D hard to call. Germline CDR1 is SQVTM and CDR2 is ANQGSEA. V was shortened by 0 bases and J by 2 bases, with 15 bases between the two germline ends. The CDR3 has 16 amino acids. The CDR3 sequence is CSVEEWAESNTDTQYF. The CDR3 nucleotides are TGCAGCGTTGAAGAGTGGGCGGAGAGCAACACAGATACGCAGTATTTT.

The gene calls are TRBV29-1 and TRBJ1-1; D is perhaps TRBD1 (6 bases). The V gene's germline CDR1 is SQVTM and CDR2 ANQGSEA. V lost 4 bases and J 11 bases, leaving 14 bases between the germline ends. This CDR3 has 11 residues. The CDR3 nucleotides are TGCAGCGTTGTCGGAGGGCAGGGGGCTTTCTTT. Translated: CSVVGGQGAFF.

The sample holds a few counts of this clonotype. The gene calls are TRBV28 and TRBJ1-5; TRBD1 agrees at 8 bases. The CDR3 has 18 residues. Trimming cost V 3 bases and J 2 bases; bases outside gene matches: 12. Germline-derived CDR1 and CDR2 are MDHEN and SYDVKM. The CDR3 spells CASSFWTEQGDRNQPQHF. CDR3 in DNA: TGTGCCAGCAGTTTTTGGACCGAACAGGGGGATCGCAATCAGCCCCAGCATTTT.

Ten or more counts support this clonotype. The chain employs TRBV27 and TRBJ2-7; tentatively, D is TRBD1 or TRBD2 (5 bases each). Germline V gene sequence: CDR1 MNHEY, CDR2 SMNVEV (reference sequence). Trimming removed 9 bases at V and 5 bases at J, with 20 bases between. This CDR3 is 14 amino acids long. CDR3: CASESRGNRHEQYF. DNA of the CDR3: TGTGCCAGTGAGTCGAGGGGCAATCGCCACGAGCAGTACTTC.

This clonotype showed up just a few times. The chain has TRBV3-1 and TRBJ2-5; D might be TRBD2 (6 bases). V was shortened by 2 bases and J by 4 bases, with 14 bases between the two germline ends. The germline gives CDR1 LGHDT, CDR2 YNNKEL (reference sequence). The CDR3 sequence is 15 residues long. The CDR3 protein is CASSQIWRGGETQYF. In nucleotides, the CDR3 is TGTGCCAGCAGCCAAATCTGGCGGGGTGGAGAGACCCAGTACTTC.

This clonotype showed up just a few times. The DNA of the CDR3 is TGTGCCAGCAGCCCACAGGGTCCTCCCTACGAGCAGTACTTC. It is translated as CASSPQGPPYEQYF. The chain has TRBV11-3 and TRBJ2-7; weak D call: TRBD1 (6 bases). This CDR3 comprises 14 residues. Per germline, CDR1 SGHNT and CDR2 YENEEA. V lost 5 bases and J lost 2, with 13 bases in between.

V usage is TRBV5-1 and J usage is TRBJ2-1, with no clear D. Trimming took off 4 bases at V and 6 bases at J, with 11 bases between the two ends. The germline V gene encodes CDR1 SGHRS and CDR2 YFSETQ. This CDR3 comprises 13 residues. CDR3 nucleotides: TGCGCCAGCAGCAACCCGGTTGGCAATGAGCAGTTCTTC. Its protein is CASSNPVGNEQFF. Full variable domain (remainder filled in from reference TRBV5-1 and TRBJ2-1): KAGVTQTPRYLIKTRGQQVTLSCSPISGHRSVSWYQQTPGQGLQFLFEYFSETQRNKGNFPGRFSGRQFSNSRSEMNVSTLELGDSALYLCASSNPVGNEQFFGPGTRLTVL.

This chain joins TRBV20-1 and TRBJ2-1; 7 nucleotides match TRBD2. J gave up 8 bases and V 1 base, and 8 bases lay outside the gene matches. CDR3 length: 14 amino acids. The germline V gene has CDR1 DFQATT and CDR2 SNEGSKA (reference sequence). The CDR3 DNA is TGCAGTGCTAGAGGGACTAGGGGTTTGGATGAGCAGTTCTTC. This translates into CSARGTRGLDEQFF.

The CDR3 bases are TGCAGCGCTGATCCGCTGGGAGTTGGAGAGACCCAGTACTTC. This gives the protein CSADPLGVGETQYF. This chain links TRBV29-1 with TRBJ2-5; TRBD2 is a possible D gene (5 bases). The germline CDR1 and CDR2 sequences are SQVTM and ANQGSEA. The V and J ends lost 7 bases and 4 bases respectively, with 19 bases between them. The CDR3 is 14 residues long.